The 27 T cell receptor beta chains presented below share a single source sample, sequenced in a study of regulatory and conventional T cells in RAG deficiency. Blood CD4+ CD25-low CD127-high conventional T cells supplied the genomic DNA template. Some clones are missing from TCRdb's copy, which holds only in-frame ones; the method was immunoSEQ multiplex PCR. The table lists roughly 30,000 clones, 96% of them singletons. In addition, the sample was reused for a study of regulatory T cells. That investigation notes: Amplification used 52 TRBV primers and 13 TRBJ primers.

The specimen sequenced was CD25- CD4+ T cells sorted from blood. The receptors were sampled from a human donor in good health.

The chain recombines TRBV6-5 with TRBJ2-7; 8 bases are shared with TRBD1. The ends lost 5 bases at V and 5 bases at J; junction bases unmatched: 2. CDR1 is MNHEY and CDR2 is SVGAGI in the germline V gene. The CDR3 consists of 12 residues. The DNA for the CDR3 is TGTGCCAGCAGTCCACAGGGGGACGAGCAGTACTTC. Translated: CASSPQGDEQYF.

V and J are TRBV6-5 and TRBJ1-2, with TRBD1 matching over 7 bases. The junction had 6 bases not matched to a gene; V was cut back by 2 bases and J by 6 bases. This CDR3 comprises 14 residues. Germline V lookup: CDR1 MNHEY, CDR2 SVGAGI. CDR3 DNA sequence: TGTGCCAGCAGTTACAACGGCCAGGGGGATGGCTACACCTTC. It specifies CASSYNGQGDGYTF.

The CDR3 protein is CASSQPRGQGETQYF. DNA for the CDR3: TGCGCCAGCAGCCAACCGAGGGGGCAGGGGGAGACCCAGTACTTC. This chain links TRBV5-1 with TRBJ2-5; 7 bases map to TRBD1. V was pared by 4 bases and J by 5 bases, with 11 bases of the junction left unmatched. The CDR3 sequence is 15 residues long. CDR1 and CDR2 (germline): SGHRS, YFSETQ.

This clone was observed a single time. This chain joins TRBV7-9 and TRBJ1-4; D unclear. Germline lookup yields CDR1 SEHNR and CDR2 FQNEAQ (reference sequence). This CDR3 has 13 amino acids. Trimming cost V 5 bases and J 8 bases, with 12 bases left between them. Written as DNA, the CDR3 is TGTGCCAGCAGCCAAGGGAGGGAGGAAAAACTGTTTTTT. This encodes CASSQGREEKLFF. The full variable domain, completed using reference TRBV7-9 and TRBJ1-4, is DTGVSQNPRHKITKRGQNVTFRCDPISEHNRLYWYRQTLGQGPEFLTYFQNEAQLEKSRLLSDRFSAERPKGSFSTLEIQRTEQGDSAMYLCASSQGREEKLFFGSGTQLSVL.

This clone appeared a single time. The V and J genes are TRBV6-5 and TRBJ2-3; D is undetermined. The CDR3 sequence is 12 residues long. Germline CDR1 MNHEY, CDR2 SVGAGI. The V end was cut by 4 bases, the J end by 5 bases, with 7 bases between. The CDR3 DNA follows: TGTGCCAGCAGTTTTAGTGGAGATACGCAGTATTTT. It encodes CASSFSGDTQYF.

The rearrangement links TRBV19 to TRBJ2-1; 8 nucleotides line up with TRBD2. CDR1 and CDR2 (germline): LNHDA, SQIVND (reference sequence). The junction had 8 bases not matched to a gene; V was cut back by 5 bases and J by 2 bases. The CDR3 is 16 amino acids. The CDR3, as DNA: TGTGCCAGTAGTTCCCCCGGGGGGGGCGCCTACAATGAGCAGTTCTTC. It codes for CASSSPGGGAYNEQFF.

V is TRBV10-2 and J is TRBJ1-3; 7 bases match TRBD1. This CDR3 region has 15 residues. Germline V lookup: CDR1 WSHSY, CDR2 SAAADI. With 4 bases clipped from V and 4 bases from J, the junction kept 7 bases outside the gene matches. The CDR3 DNA sequence: TGCGCCAGCAGTGTCACAGGGGTGGGAGGAAACACCATATATTTT. It translates to CASSVTGVGGNTIYF.

The chain has TRBV29-1 and TRBJ2-1; 7 bases map to TRBD2. The length of the CDR3 is 19 residues. Germline CDR1 reads SQVTM; CDR2 reads ANQGSEA. The V and J ends lost 4 bases and 2 bases, in that order; junction bases with no gene match: 20. The CDR3: CSVVVPLLRLARPYNEQFF. As DNA, the CDR3 is TGCAGCGTTGTCGTCCCGCTTTTGAGACTAGCTCGACCCTACAATGAGCAGTTCTTC.

The CDR3 DNA sequence: TGCAGCGTTGATGACAGATTGAACACTGAAGCTTTCTTT. As protein: CSVDDRLNTEAFF. The V call is TRBV29-1, the J call TRBJ1-1; a possible D gene is TRBD1 (5 bases). The CDR3 is made up of 13 amino acids. V gave up 3 bases and J gave up 0 bases, with 8 bases separating them. Germline V lookup: CDR1 SQVTM, CDR2 ANQGSEA.

This clone was recorded only once. The chain employs TRBV7-9 and TRBJ1-1, with D possibly matching TRBD1 (6 bases). V was pared by 0 bases and J by 5 bases, with 13 bases between. The CDR3 contains 15 residues. Germline assignment: CDR1 SEHNR and CDR2 FQNEAQ (reference sequence). The CDR3 loop is CASSLALGGRTEAFF. In nucleotides, the CDR3 is TGTGCCAGCAGCTTAGCGCTCGGGGGGCGAACTGAAGCTTTCTTT.

J is TRBJ1-2 and V is TRBV18, with D tentatively TRBD1 (6 bases). The CDR3 contains 15 residues. Trimming stripped 2 bases from V and 3 bases from J, with 13 bases between. Germline CDR1 KGHSH, CDR2 LQKENI. The CDR3 is CASSPTSTGHYGYTF. The CDR3 DNA reads as TGTGCCAGCTCACCAACCAGTACAGGGCACTATGGCTACACCTTC.

The V and J genes are TRBV19 and TRBJ2-4, with TRBD2 as a possible D gene (6 bases). This CDR3 spans 16 amino acids. Germline CDR1 is LNHDA and CDR2 is SQIVND (reference sequence). Trimming pared 5 bases from V and 5 bases from J, leaving 19 bases between. CDR3 residues: CASSPGGVVGENIQYF. CDR3 DNA: TGTGCCAGTAGTCCCGGAGGGGTAGTAGGTGAAAACATTCAGTACTTC.

The chain combines TRBV30 with TRBJ1-3, with D hard to call. The V gene lost 4 bases and the J gene lost 5 bases, with 9 bases spanning the gap. Germline CDR1 reads GTSNPN; CDR2 reads SVGIG (reference sequence). The CDR3 has 12 amino acids. The chain's CDR3 is CAWMQERNTIYF. In nucleotides, the CDR3 is TGTGCCTGGATGCAAGAGCGAAACACCATATATTTT.

The chain combines TRBV18 with TRBJ2-7; TRBD1 might be the D (5 bases). CDR1 and CDR2 from the germline V gene are KGHSH and LQKENI. This CDR3 contains 15 residues. V lost 4 bases to trimming and J lost 3 bases, with 16 bases between them. CDR3 residues: CASSQTTGFFYEQYF. CDR3 sequence (DNA): TGTGCCAGCTCACAAACAACAGGTTTTTTCTACGAGCAGTACTTC.

This rearrangement joins TRBV27 to TRBJ2-1, with 11 bases aligning to TRBD2. CDR3 length: 15 amino acids. With 3 bases clipped from V and 8 bases from J, the junction kept 6 bases outside the gene matches. The germline CDR1 and CDR2 sequences are MNHEY and SMNVEV (reference sequence). CDR3 amino acids: CASSFSTSGIYEQFF. The DNA for the CDR3 is TGTGCCAGCAGTTTTTCGACTAGCGGGATCTATGAGCAGTTCTTC.

The CDR3 protein is CASSLVSVAGGPWTDTQYF. The CDR3 DNA sequence: TGTGCCAGCAGCTTGGTATCGGTAGCGGGGGGGCCGTGGACAGATACGCAGTATTTT. The chain uses TRBV5-6 and TRBJ2-3; 11 bases map to TRBD2. Germline CDR1 is SGHDT and CDR2 is YYEEEE. V gave up 0 bases and J gave up 3 bases; unmatched junction bases: 12. The CDR3 contains 19 residues.

In this sample, this clone turned up a few times. The CDR3 is CASSPRAGASEKLFF. CDR3 DNA: TGTGCCAGCAGCCCGAGAGCGGGGGCCAGTGAAAAACTGTTTTTT. The chain uses TRBV5-5 and TRBJ1-4, with D perhaps matching TRBD1 (6 bases). This CDR3 has 15 residues. Germline CDR1 and CDR2: SGHKS and YYEKEE (reference sequence). The ends were cut back, 4 bases at V and 7 bases at J, with 17 bases in the middle.

This rearrangement joins TRBV6-5 to TRBJ1-5, with D unresolved. Germline CDR1 and CDR2: MNHEY and SVGAGI. This CDR3 is built from 15 residues. V gave up 0 bases and J gave up 2 bases, with 8 bases separating them. CDR3 sequence reads: CASSYSRGGNQPQHF. CDR3 nucleotides: TGTGCCAGCAGTTACTCGCGCGGGGGCAATCAGCCCCAGCATTTT.

The table lists this clone with a count of one. This chain links TRBV7-8 with TRBJ2-7; D gene unclear. The germline V gene encodes CDR1 SGHVS and CDR2 FQNEAQ. The CDR3 consists of 11 residues. V was shortened by 5 bases and J by 5 bases, with 7 bases between the two germline ends. The CDR3 sequence: CASSDEDEQYF. Written as DNA, the CDR3 is TGTGCCAGCAGCGACGAGGACGAGCAGTACTTC.

V usage is TRBV7-3 and J usage is TRBJ2-1; D gene uncertain. Germline CDR1 reads SGHTA; CDR2 reads FQGTGA. The CDR3 spans 13 residues. Trimming took 4 bases from V and 6 from J, leaving 10 bases between them. CDR3 residues: CASSSDSSNEQFF. As DNA, the CDR3 is TGTGCCAGCAGCTCAGACTCCAGCAATGAGCAGTTCTTC.

The chain couples TRBV15 to TRBJ2-3; TRBD2 is a possible D gene (5 bases). Germline CDR1 is LNHNV and CDR2 is YYDKDF (reference sequence). V lost 11 bases and J 7 bases, leaving 19 bases between the germline ends. The CDR3 is 13 amino acids. The CDR3 DNA is TGTGCCCTGGGGAGCCCTCAATCAAATACGCAGTATTTT. Amino acid sequence: CALGSPQSNTQYF.

V gene TRBV5-6 combines with J gene TRBJ1-2; D perhaps matches TRBD1 (5 bases). The CDR3 contains 15 residues. The V gene lost 2 bases and the J gene lost 4 bases, with 15 bases spanning the gap. In germline, CDR1 is SGHDT, CDR2 YYEEEE. The CDR3 region has the DNA TGTGCCAGCAGCTTACCAGGGCGGGGTGTCTATGGCTACACCTTC. It translates to CASSLPGRGVYGYTF.

V is TRBV7-9 and J is TRBJ2-7; TRBD1 matches 7 bases. Losses at the gene ends were 2 bases for V and 0 bases for J; bases not matched to a gene: 10. CDR1 and CDR2 (germline): SEHNR, FQNEAQ (reference sequence). The CDR3 has 17 amino acids. This CDR3 reads CASSLLNTDRYSYEQYF. The CDR3 DNA sequence: TGTGCCAGCAGCTTATTGAACACGGACAGGTACTCCTACGAGCAGTACTTC.

The J gene is TRBJ1-2, the V gene TRBV6-5; 10 positions agree with TRBD1. This CDR3 region has 16 residues. The V segment lost 2 bases and the J segment 7 bases; nucleotides outside the gene matches: 10. Germline CDR1 MNHEY, CDR2 SVGAGI. CDR3 amino acids: CASSYVPRTGGSGYTF. The DNA for the CDR3 is TGTGCCAGCAGTTACGTTCCTCGGACAGGGGGTTCTGGCTACACCTTC.

CDR3 nucleotide sequence: TGTGCCAGTAGTTTCCGGGACAGTGCCGACGAGCAGTACTTC. It is translated as CASSFRDSADEQYF. This chain connects TRBV19 to TRBJ2-7; 7 positions agree with TRBD1. Trimming at V came to 5 bases and at J to 5 bases, leaving 9 bases not matched to a gene. Germline V gives CDR1 LNHDA, CDR2 SQIVND (reference sequence). The CDR3 totals 14 residues.

The rearrangement uses TRBV7-2 and TRBJ2-3, with D possibly being TRBD1 (8 bases). V dropped 4 bases and J dropped 3 bases, with 23 bases sitting between them. CDR3 size: 18 residues. Germline V gene lookup returns CDR1 SGHTA and CDR2 FQGNSA. The CDR3 DNA sequence: TGTGCCAGCAGCTCCTCAGGGGGCGGGAGCGGGTGGACAGATACGCAGTATTTT. Protein: CASSSSGGGSGWTDTQYF.

The CDR3 bases are TGTGCCAGCAGTTACCCGGAGGATCATCAGCCCCAGCATTTT. It encodes CASSYPEDHQPQHF. The chain couples TRBV6-6 to TRBJ1-5; no reliable D call. V shed 2 bases and J shed 5 bases, with 10 bases lying between them. Germline-derived CDR1 and CDR2 are MNHNY and SVGAGI (reference sequence). The CDR3 is made up of 14 amino acids.